This entry describes one TCR beta chain. Its antigen remains undetermined. Base qualities are not recorded, but no much larger clone differs from it by a single base. This entry comes from a study of memory B cells and T cells in multiple sclerosis (dated by TCRdb to 2016 to 2018). Context from the whole study: The study compared the TCR beta repertoires of autoproliferating peripheral T cells with those of brain lesion-infiltrating T cells in multiple sclerosis patients. TCR sequencing included two multiple sclerosis patients for whom either brain lesions at autopsy or brain-infiltrating cells from biopsy were available.

CDR1 and CDR2 were assigned from the germline V gene (reference sequence) as SGHNT and YYREEE. V is trimmed back by 0 bases and J by 7 bases, and the junction contains 5 bases that no gene match accounts for. The cysteine opens and the phenylalanine closes a CDR3 of 14 amino acids. The CDR3 DNA has 42 bases and is translated from base 1. Summary of the overall study and its limitations: Because clone-set sizes differed between compartments, counts of shared clonotypes were influenced and normalization was required.

Genomic DNA was extracted, and the immunoSEQ Platform was used to amplify TCRbeta CDR3 regions from that DNA. Multiplex PCR, high-throughput sequencing and a vendor bioinformatics pipeline were brought together in the immunoSEQ assay. In the authors' own workflow: Non-productive sequences and CDR3s under 4 amino acids long were removed, and the clonotype frequencies in each sample were recalculated. In immunoSEQ Analyzer 2.0, a clonotype counted as shared when the CDR3 amino acid, V gene and J gene sequences were identical. Repertoire overlap was normalized by dividing shared clonotype counts by the product of both clone-set sizes, scaled by 1000 into arbitrary units. Held by TCRdb, this immuneACCESS table contains in-frame sequences only and omits some clones. Under half of the omission traces to an unresolved V gene where checked; the cause of the rest is unknown. V, J and clone size reflect that table, while D and trimming were determined from the DNA. The sample includes 46,000 or so clones, with over 75% observed a single time. 1% to 1.3% of the sample rests with the top ten.

After CFSE-labeled PBMCs were cultured without a stimulus, the autoproliferating (CFSEdim) and non-proliferating (CFSEhi) T cell fractions were sequenced separately. A total of 5x10^7 CFSE-labeled PBMCs were cultured for 7 to 8 days without stimulus, and replicate wells were then pooled. PBMCs were labeled with 0.5 uM CFSE and cultured without exogenous stimuli in serum-free AIM-V medium. PBMCs were obtained by Ficoll density gradient centrifugation and kept cryopreserved until use. Using a FACSAria III, live 7-AAD-negative cells were sorted, then washed with PBS and stored frozen at -80 degrees C as dry pellets.

The chain couples TRBV5-4 to TRBJ2-3, with 7 bases aligning to TRBD1. This sequence was found in a human donor with multiple sclerosis. Specimen: PBMCs from blood kept in culture. CDR3 protein: CASSLDRGSNTQYF. The DNA sequence is TGTGCCAGCAGCTTGGACAGGGGCTCAAATACGCAGTATTTT.